This T cell receptor beta chain was identified during a study of T cell repertoires in cytomegalovirus infection. The CDR3 loop spans 12 amino acids. From germline, CDR1 is MDHEN and CDR2 SYDVKM. V lost 3 bases and J lost 2, with 4 bases in between. Concerning this clonotype: Its antigen remains unknown.

TCRdb re-derived calls from the reads in MiXCR, one entry per CDR3 protein. The sample consists of 100,000 to 150,000 distinct CDR3 sequences, 20% to 30% of them appearing once. Study conclusions and caveats: The study found HLA-C-restricted CMV-specific TCR beta clonotypes dominating the ex vivo response.

This TCR was sampled from a human donor in good health (CMV status not recorded). Some clones in this sample may be carry-over from other donors' samples. The sample was PBMCs, sequenced either directly or after in vitro stimulation (not recorded which). The chain links TRBV28 to TRBJ1-2; unclear D gene. CDR3 nucleotides: TGTGCCAGCAGTTTTCAGAACTATGGCTACACCTTC. Protein: CASSFQNYGYTF.